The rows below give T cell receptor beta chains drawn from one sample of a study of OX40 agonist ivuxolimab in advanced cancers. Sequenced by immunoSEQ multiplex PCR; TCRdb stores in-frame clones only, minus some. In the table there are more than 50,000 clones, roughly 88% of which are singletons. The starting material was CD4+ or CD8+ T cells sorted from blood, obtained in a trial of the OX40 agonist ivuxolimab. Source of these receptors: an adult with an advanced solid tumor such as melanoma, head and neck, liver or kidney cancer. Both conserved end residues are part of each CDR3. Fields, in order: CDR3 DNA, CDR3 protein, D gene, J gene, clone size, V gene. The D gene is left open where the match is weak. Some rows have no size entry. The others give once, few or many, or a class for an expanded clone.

CDR3nt: TGTGCCAGCAGCCAAGTTGTATCGGGACAAGGCTACGAGCAGTACTTC; CDR3aa: CASSQVVSGQGYEQYF; d_gene: -; j_gene: TRBJ2-7; abundance: -; v_gene: TRBV4-2
CDR3nt: TGTGCCAGCAGCTCGCAGCTCGGGGTGGCCGAAAACACCGGGGAGCTGTTTTTT; CDR3aa: CASSSQLGVAENTGELFF; d_gene: -; j_gene: TRBJ2-2; abundance: -; v_gene: TRBV11-3
CDR3nt: TGTGCCAGCAGTTGGACTATTCTGAACACTGAAGCTTTCTTT; CDR3aa: CASSWTILNTEAFF; d_gene: -; j_gene: TRBJ1-1; abundance: -; v_gene: TRBV6-1
CDR3nt: TGCGCCAGCAGCCCGGGACAGGGTACATACGGGGAGCTGTTTTTT; CDR3aa: CASSPGQGTYGELFF; d_gene: TRBD1; j_gene: TRBJ2-2; abundance: -; v_gene: TRBV4-1
CDR3nt: TGTGCCACCTGTCACGGCAGTCAAGAGACCCAGTACTTC; CDR3aa: CATCHGSQETQYF; d_gene: -; j_gene: TRBJ2-5; abundance: -; v_gene: TRBV13
CDR3nt: TGTGCCAGCAGCTTATTCCGGGCTAGCGGGCCGCAAGAGACCCAGTACTTC; CDR3aa: CASSLFRASGPQETQYF; d_gene: TRBD2; j_gene: TRBJ2-5; abundance: -; v_gene: TRBV13
CDR3nt: TGTGCCAGCAGGGGACAGGGCTGGGAGACCCAGTACTTC; CDR3aa: CASRGQGWETQYF; d_gene: TRBD1; j_gene: TRBJ2-5; abundance: -; v_gene: TRBV27
CDR3nt: TGTGCCAGTAGTAGACGTTGGACAGGGGAAAGCCGGGGTCACTATGGCTACACCTTC; CDR3aa: CASSRRWTGESRGHYGYTF; d_gene: TRBD1; j_gene: TRBJ1-2; abundance: -; v_gene: TRBV19
CDR3nt: TGTGCCAGCAGCGGGCAAAGGGGAGCTGAGACCCAGTACTTC; CDR3aa: CASSGQRGAETQYF; d_gene: -; j_gene: TRBJ2-5; abundance: -; v_gene: TRBV7-2
CDR3nt: TGTGCCAGTAGTTTAAAGACAGGGCCCTCCACAGATACGCAGTATTTT; CDR3aa: CASSLKTGPSTDTQYF; d_gene: TRBD1; j_gene: TRBJ2-3; abundance: -; v_gene: TRBV19
CDR3nt: TGTGCCAGCAGCTTAGCCGGGGTAGGGAGCAATCAGCCCCAGCATTTT; CDR3aa: CASSLAGVGSNQPQHF; d_gene: -; j_gene: TRBJ1-5; abundance: few; v_gene: TRBV7-2
CDR3nt: TGTGCCAGCAGCTTAGCCCAGGGGGCCGGGACCCAGTACTTC; CDR3aa: CASSLAQGAGTQYF; d_gene: TRBD1; j_gene: TRBJ2-5; abundance: -; v_gene: TRBV11-2
CDR3nt: TGTGCCAGCAGTTTACTCCAGGGCCGAGATACGCAGTATTTT; CDR3aa: CASSLLQGRDTQYF; d_gene: -; j_gene: TRBJ2-3; abundance: -; v_gene: TRBV27
CDR3nt: TGTGCCAGCTCACCCATAGGACAGGGGGGGACCCAGTACTTC; CDR3aa: CASSPIGQGGTQYF; d_gene: TRBD1; j_gene: TRBJ2-5; abundance: -; v_gene: TRBV18
CDR3nt: TGTGCCAGTAGTCCCCCAGGTTTTTATCAGCCCCAGCATTTT; CDR3aa: CASSPPGFYQPQHF; d_gene: -; j_gene: TRBJ1-5; abundance: -; v_gene: TRBV19
CDR3nt: TGTGCCAGCAAGAAAACAGGGCCCTCCACTGAAGCTTTCTTT; CDR3aa: CASKKTGPSTEAFF; d_gene: -; j_gene: TRBJ1-1; abundance: -; v_gene: TRBV6-5
CDR3nt: TGTGCCAGCAGTTTCGGAAGTCCCCACTCCTACGAGCAGTACTTC; CDR3aa: CASSFGSPHSYEQYF; d_gene: -; j_gene: TRBJ2-7; abundance: -; v_gene: TRBV28
CDR3nt: TGTGCCAGCAGTTTTCCCGAATGGGAGGGTAGTTCGATGGACACTGAAGCTTTCTTT; CDR3aa: CASSFPEWEGSSMDTEAFF; d_gene: -; j_gene: TRBJ1-1; abundance: few; v_gene: TRBV28
CDR3nt: TGTGCCAGCAGCCCCGGGGGGGGTACAGATACGCAGTATTTT; CDR3aa: CASSPGGGTDTQYF; d_gene: TRBD2; j_gene: TRBJ2-3; abundance: many; v_gene: TRBV7-3
CDR3nt: TGTGCCAGCAGCCGGGGACAGAACACTGAAGCTTTCTTT; CDR3aa: CASSRGQNTEAFF; d_gene: -; j_gene: TRBJ1-1; abundance: -; v_gene: TRBV7-9
CDR3nt: TGTGCCAGTAGTATTTCGGCCCAGAGGGGGGTCTACGAGCAGTACTTC; CDR3aa: CASSISAQRGVYEQYF; d_gene: -; j_gene: TRBJ2-7; abundance: -; v_gene: TRBV19
CDR3nt: TGTGCCAGCAGCTCCACCGAGGGGGCGCGGGGGCCCCAGTACTTC; CDR3aa: CASSSTEGARGPQYF; d_gene: -; j_gene: TRBJ2-5; abundance: -; v_gene: TRBV9
CDR3nt: TGCGCCAGCAGCCTGGGGGCAGCCTCTCCTGAAGCTTTCTTT; CDR3aa: CASSLGAASPEAFF; d_gene: -; j_gene: TRBJ1-1; abundance: -; v_gene: TRBV5-1
CDR3nt: TGTGCTAGTGATATCCCCCCCGGATTCACAGATACGCAGTATTTT; CDR3aa: CASDIPPGFTDTQYF; d_gene: -; j_gene: TRBJ2-3; abundance: -; v_gene: TRBV12-5
CDR3nt: TGTGCCAGCAGCTCAGACAGCTATGGCTACACCTTC; CDR3aa: CASSSDSYGYTF; d_gene: -; j_gene: TRBJ1-2; abundance: -; v_gene: TRBV4-2
CDR3nt: TGTGCCAGTACGGGGACTAAGGGAGAAAAACTGTTTTTT; CDR3aa: CASTGTKGEKLFF; d_gene: -; j_gene: TRBJ1-4; abundance: -; v_gene: TRBV19
CDR3nt: TGTGCCAGCAGCCGGACAGGGGATAACTATGGCTACACCTTC; CDR3aa: CASSRTGDNYGYTF; d_gene: TRBD1; j_gene: TRBJ1-2; abundance: -; v_gene: TRBV6-5
CDR3nt: TGTGCCAGCAGCTTGGTTAGGGACAGGGGGCACTATGGCTACACCTTC; CDR3aa: CASSLVRDRGHYGYTF; d_gene: TRBD1; j_gene: TRBJ1-2; abundance: -; v_gene: TRBV5-4
CDR3nt: TGCGCCAGCAGCTCAGGACAGGGGTCGCCCTACGAGCAGTACTTC; CDR3aa: CASSSGQGSPYEQYF; d_gene: TRBD1; j_gene: TRBJ2-7; abundance: -; v_gene: TRBV5-1
CDR3nt: TGTGCCAGCAGCGAAACCACCAGACAGGGGGCCTATGGCTACACCTTC; CDR3aa: CASSETTRQGAYGYTF; d_gene: TRBD1; j_gene: TRBJ1-2; abundance: -; v_gene: TRBV2
CDR3nt: TGTGCCAGCAGTTACGAAGAATTGCAGCCCCAGCATTTT; CDR3aa: CASSYEELQPQHF; d_gene: -; j_gene: TRBJ1-5; abundance: -; v_gene: TRBV6-6
CDR3nt: TGTGCCAGTAGTAGACAGGGAGCAACTAATGAAAAACTGTTTTTT; CDR3aa: CASSRQGATNEKLFF; d_gene: TRBD1; j_gene: TRBJ1-4; abundance: -; v_gene: TRBV19
CDR3nt: TGCGCCAGCAGCTTGGGGAAGCACGGCATGAACACTGAAGCTTTCTTT; CDR3aa: CASSLGKHGMNTEAFF; d_gene: -; j_gene: TRBJ1-1; abundance: -; v_gene: TRBV5-1
CDR3nt: TGCGCCAGCAGCGACTTGCAGGGGGCTTTCAGCGCTGAGCAGTTCTTC; CDR3aa: CASSDLQGAFSAEQFF; d_gene: TRBD1; j_gene: TRBJ2-1; abundance: -; v_gene: TRBV5-1
CDR3nt: TGTGCCAGCAATCAAGGGACTGAACCCGGGCCTGAAGCTTTCTTT; CDR3aa: CASNQGTEPGPEAFF; d_gene: -; j_gene: TRBJ1-1; abundance: -; v_gene: TRBV6-6
CDR3nt: TGTGCCAGCAGTGCTCCGGGACAGGGCAATACTGAAGCTTTCTTT; CDR3aa: CASSAPGQGNTEAFF; d_gene: TRBD1; j_gene: TRBJ1-1; abundance: -; v_gene: TRBV28
CDR3nt: TGCGCCAGCAGCTTGGCGGGGGGGGCCGATGAGCAGTTCTTC; CDR3aa: CASSLAGGADEQFF; d_gene: TRBD2; j_gene: TRBJ2-1; abundance: -; v_gene: TRBV5-1
CDR3nt: TGTGCCAGCAGCTTAGGCTTGCGTGGGGAAACAGATACGCAGTATTTT; CDR3aa: CASSLGLRGETDTQYF; d_gene: -; j_gene: TRBJ2-3; abundance: -; v_gene: TRBV7-9
CDR3nt: TGTGCCACCAGCAGAGCTGGTTGGAATGAGCAGTTCTTC; CDR3aa: CATSRAGWNEQFF; d_gene: -; j_gene: TRBJ2-1; abundance: -; v_gene: TRBV15
CDR3nt: TGTGCCAGCACGGGGGGGGCCTATGGCTACACCTTC; CDR3aa: CASTGGAYGYTF; d_gene: -; j_gene: TRBJ1-2; abundance: -; v_gene: TRBV6-1
CDR3nt: TGTGCCAGCAGGTCCGTCACCTACGAGCAGTACTTC; CDR3aa: CASRSVTYEQYF; d_gene: -; j_gene: TRBJ2-7; abundance: -; v_gene: TRBV28
CDR3nt: TGTGCCAGCTCACCGAAACAGGGGTTAGGAGAAAAACTGTTTTTT; CDR3aa: CASSPKQGLGEKLFF; d_gene: TRBD1; j_gene: TRBJ1-4; abundance: -; v_gene: TRBV18